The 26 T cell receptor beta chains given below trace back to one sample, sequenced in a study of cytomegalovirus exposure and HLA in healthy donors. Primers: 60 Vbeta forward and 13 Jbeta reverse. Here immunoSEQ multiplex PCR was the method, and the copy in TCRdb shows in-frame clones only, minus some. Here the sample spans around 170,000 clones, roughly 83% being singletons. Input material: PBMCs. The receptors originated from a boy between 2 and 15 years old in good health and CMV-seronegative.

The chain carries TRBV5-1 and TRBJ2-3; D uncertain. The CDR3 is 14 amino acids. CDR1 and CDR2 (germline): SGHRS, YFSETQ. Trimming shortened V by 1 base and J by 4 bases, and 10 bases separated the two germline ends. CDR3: CASSLSGYSDTQYF. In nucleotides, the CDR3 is TGCGCCAGCAGCTTGTCCGGGTACTCAGATACGCAGTATTTT.

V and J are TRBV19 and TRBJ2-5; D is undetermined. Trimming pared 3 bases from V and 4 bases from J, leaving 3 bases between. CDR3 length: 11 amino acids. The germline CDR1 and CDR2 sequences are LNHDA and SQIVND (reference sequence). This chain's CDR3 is CASSIRETQYF. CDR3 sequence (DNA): TGTGCCAGTAGTATTCGAGAGACCCAGTACTTC.

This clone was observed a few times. The CDR3 DNA sequence: TGTGCCAGCAGTACCTCCACCACGGGACAGGGGGTGTTAAATGAAAAACTGTTTTTT. Translating it yields CASSTSTTGQGVLNEKLFF. This chain joins TRBV27 and TRBJ1-4; TRBD1 aligns across 11 bases. The CDR3 length is 19 residues. After removal of 5 bases from V and 5 bases from J, the junction contained 16 bases not matched to a gene. Germline lookup yields CDR1 MNHEY and CDR2 SMNVEV (reference sequence).

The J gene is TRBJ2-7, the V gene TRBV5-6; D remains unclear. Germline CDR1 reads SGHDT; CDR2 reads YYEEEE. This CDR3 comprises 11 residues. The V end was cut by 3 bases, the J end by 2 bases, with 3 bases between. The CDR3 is CASSSAYEQYF. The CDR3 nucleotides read TGTGCCAGCAGCTCCGCCTACGAGCAGTACTTC. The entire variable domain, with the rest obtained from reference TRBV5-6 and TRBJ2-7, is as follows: DAGVTQSPTHLIKTRGQQVTLRCSPKSGHDTVSWYQQALGQGPQFIFQYYEEEERQRGNFPDRFSGHQFPNYSSELNVNALLLGDSALYLCASSSAYEQYFGPGTRLTVT.

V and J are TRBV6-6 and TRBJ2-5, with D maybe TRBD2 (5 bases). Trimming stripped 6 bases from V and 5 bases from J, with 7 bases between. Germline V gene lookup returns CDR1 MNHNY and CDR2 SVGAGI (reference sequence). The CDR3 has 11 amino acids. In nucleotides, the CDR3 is TGTGCCAGCAGACTAGGGGAGACCCAGTACTTC. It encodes CASRLGETQYF.

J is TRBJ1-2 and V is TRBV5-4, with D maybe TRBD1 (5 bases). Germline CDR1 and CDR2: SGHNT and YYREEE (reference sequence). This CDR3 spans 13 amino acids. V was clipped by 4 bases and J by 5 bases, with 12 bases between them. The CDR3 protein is CASSIQAPYGYTF. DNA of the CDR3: TGTGCCAGCAGCATACAGGCACCGTATGGCTACACCTTC.

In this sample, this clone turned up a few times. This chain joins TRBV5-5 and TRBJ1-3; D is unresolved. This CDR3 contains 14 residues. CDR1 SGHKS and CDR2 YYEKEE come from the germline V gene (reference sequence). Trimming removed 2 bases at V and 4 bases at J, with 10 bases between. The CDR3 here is CASSLGGLGNTIYF. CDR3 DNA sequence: TGTGCCAGCAGCTTAGGAGGACTAGGAAACACCATATATTTT. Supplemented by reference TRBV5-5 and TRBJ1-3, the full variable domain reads DAGVTQSPTHLIKTRGQQVTLRCSPISGHKSVSWYQQVLGQGPQFIFQYYEKEERGRGNFPDRFSARQFPNYSSELNVNALLLGDSALYLCASSLGGLGNTIYFGEGSWLTVV.

CDR3 protein: CATSRGVREGGELFF. CDR3 nucleotide sequence: TGTGCCACCAGCAGAGGGGTGAGGGAGGGGGGGGAGCTGTTTTTT. This rearrangement joins TRBV15 to TRBJ2-2, with TRBD2 identical over 7 bases. Germline V CDR1 and CDR2: LNHNV, YYDKDF (reference sequence). Germline trimming cut 1 base from V and 8 bases from J; bases unmatched to any gene: 7. This CDR3 has 15 residues.

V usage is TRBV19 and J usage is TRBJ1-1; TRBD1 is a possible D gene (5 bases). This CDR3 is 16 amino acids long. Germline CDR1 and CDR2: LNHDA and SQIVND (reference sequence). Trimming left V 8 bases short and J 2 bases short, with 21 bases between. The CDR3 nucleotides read TGTGCCAGTTTCGATCGACGGGGGATTAGAAACACTGAAGCTTTCTTT. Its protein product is CASFDRRGIRNTEAFF.

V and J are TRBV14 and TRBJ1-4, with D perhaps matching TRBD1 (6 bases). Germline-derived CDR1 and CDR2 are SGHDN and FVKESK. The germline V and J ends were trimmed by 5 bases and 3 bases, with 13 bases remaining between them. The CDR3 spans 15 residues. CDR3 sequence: CASSASRTANEKLFF. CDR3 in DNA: TGTGCCAGCAGCGCCTCAAGGACAGCTAATGAAAAACTGTTTTTT.

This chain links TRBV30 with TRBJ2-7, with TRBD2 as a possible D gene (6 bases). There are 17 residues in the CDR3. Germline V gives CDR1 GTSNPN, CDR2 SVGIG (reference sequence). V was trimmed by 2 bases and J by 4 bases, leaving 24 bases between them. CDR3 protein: CAWSPLGGLASGYEQYF. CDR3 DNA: TGTGCCTGGAGTCCATTGGGTGGGCTAGCGTCTGGATACGAGCAGTACTTC.

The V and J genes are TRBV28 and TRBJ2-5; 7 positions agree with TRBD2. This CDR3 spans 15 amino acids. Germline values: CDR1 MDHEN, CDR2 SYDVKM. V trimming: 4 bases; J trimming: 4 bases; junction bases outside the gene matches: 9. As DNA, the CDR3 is TGTGCCAGCAGTTACGGCGGGAGCCCCAGAGAGACCCAGTACTTC. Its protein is CASSYGGSPRETQYF.

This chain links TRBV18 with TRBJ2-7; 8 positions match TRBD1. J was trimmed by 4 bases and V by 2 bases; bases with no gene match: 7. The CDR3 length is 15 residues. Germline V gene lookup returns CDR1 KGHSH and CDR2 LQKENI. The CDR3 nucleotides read TGTGCCAGCTCACCAGGACAGGGTTTCTTTTACGAGCAGTACTTC. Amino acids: CASSPGQGFFYEQYF.

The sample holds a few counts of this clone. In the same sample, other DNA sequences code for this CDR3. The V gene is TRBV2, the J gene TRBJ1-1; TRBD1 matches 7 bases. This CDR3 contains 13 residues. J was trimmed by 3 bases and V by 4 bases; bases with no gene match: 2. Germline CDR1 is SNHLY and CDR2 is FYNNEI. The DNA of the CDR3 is TGTGCCAGCAGTGGGGACAGAGACACTGAAGCTTTCTTT. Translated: CASSGDRDTEAFF.

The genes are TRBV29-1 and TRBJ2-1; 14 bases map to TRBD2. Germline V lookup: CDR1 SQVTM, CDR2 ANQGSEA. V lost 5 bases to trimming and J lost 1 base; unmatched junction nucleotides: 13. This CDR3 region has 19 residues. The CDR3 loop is CSVLISGTSGSWSYNEQFF. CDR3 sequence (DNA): TGCAGCGTTTTAATTTCCGGGACTAGCGGGAGTTGGTCCTACAATGAGCAGTTCTTC.

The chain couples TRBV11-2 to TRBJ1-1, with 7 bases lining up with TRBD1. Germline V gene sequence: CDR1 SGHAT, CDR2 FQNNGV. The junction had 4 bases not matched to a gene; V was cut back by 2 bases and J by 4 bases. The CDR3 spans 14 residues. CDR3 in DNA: TGTGCCAGCAGCTTATCAGGGGGGCCCACTGAAGCTTTCTTT. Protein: CASSLSGGPTEAFF.

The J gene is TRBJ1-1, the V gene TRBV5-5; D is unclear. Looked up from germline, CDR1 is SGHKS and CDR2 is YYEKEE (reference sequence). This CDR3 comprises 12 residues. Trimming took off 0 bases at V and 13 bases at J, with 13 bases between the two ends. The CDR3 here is CASSLDGSLDFF. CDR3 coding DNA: TGTGCCAGCAGCTTGGACGGGAGTTTGGATTTCTTT.

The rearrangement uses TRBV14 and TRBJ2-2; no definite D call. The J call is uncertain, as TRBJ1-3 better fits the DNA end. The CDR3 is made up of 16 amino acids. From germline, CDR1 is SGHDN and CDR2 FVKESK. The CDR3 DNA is TGTGCCAGCAGCCGTGCCTTTGGTAGCTCTGGAAACACCATATATTTT. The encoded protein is CASSRAFGSSGNTIYF.

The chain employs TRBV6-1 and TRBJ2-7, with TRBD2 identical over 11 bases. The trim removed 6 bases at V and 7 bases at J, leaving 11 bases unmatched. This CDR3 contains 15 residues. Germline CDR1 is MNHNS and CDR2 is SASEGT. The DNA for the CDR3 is TGTGCCAGCAGCGCTACTAGCGGGAGCTCGGGAGAGCAGTACTTC. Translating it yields CASSATSGSSGEQYF.

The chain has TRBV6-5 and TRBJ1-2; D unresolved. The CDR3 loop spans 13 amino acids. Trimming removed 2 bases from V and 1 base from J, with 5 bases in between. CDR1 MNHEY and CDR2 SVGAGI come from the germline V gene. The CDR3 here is CASSYGLNYGYTF. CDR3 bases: TGTGCCAGCAGTTACGGGCTTAACTATGGCTACACCTTC.

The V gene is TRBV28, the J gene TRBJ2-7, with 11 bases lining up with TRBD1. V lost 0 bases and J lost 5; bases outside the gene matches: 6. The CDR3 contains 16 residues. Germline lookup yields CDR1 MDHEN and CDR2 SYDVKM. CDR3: CASSLWGTGGGHEQYF. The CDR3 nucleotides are TGTGCCAGCAGTTTATGGGGGACAGGGGGGGGTCACGAGCAGTACTTC.

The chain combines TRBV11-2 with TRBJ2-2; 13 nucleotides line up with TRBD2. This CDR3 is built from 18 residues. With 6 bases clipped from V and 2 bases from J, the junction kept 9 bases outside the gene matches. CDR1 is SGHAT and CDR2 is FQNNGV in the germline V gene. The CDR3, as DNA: TGTGCCAGCAGTCTTGGGACTAGCGGGAACATAAACACCGGGGAGCTGTTTTTT. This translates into CASSLGTSGNINTGELFF.

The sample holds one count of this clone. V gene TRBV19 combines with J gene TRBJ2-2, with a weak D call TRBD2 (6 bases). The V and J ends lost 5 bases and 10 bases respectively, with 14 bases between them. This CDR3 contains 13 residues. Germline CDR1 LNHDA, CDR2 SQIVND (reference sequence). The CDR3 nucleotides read TGTGCCAGTAGTCTACGACTAGTTGAGGAGCTGTTTTTT. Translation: CASSLRLVEELFF.

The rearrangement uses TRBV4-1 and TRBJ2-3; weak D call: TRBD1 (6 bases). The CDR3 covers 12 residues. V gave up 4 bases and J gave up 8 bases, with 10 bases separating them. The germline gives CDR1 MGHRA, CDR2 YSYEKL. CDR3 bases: TGCGCCAGCAGCCCTTCAGGGGCTACGCAGTATTTT. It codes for CASSPSGATQYF.

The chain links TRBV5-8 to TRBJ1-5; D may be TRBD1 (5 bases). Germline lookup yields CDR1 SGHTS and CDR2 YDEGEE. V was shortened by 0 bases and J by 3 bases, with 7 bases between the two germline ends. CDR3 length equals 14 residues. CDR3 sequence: CASSLEGYNQPQHF. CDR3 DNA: TGTGCCAGCAGCTTGGAGGGGTACAATCAGCCCCAGCATTTT. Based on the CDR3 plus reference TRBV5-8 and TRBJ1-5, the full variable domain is EAGVTQSPTHLIKTRGQQATLRCSPISGHTSVYWYQQALGLGLQFLLWYDEGEERNRGNFPPRFSGRQFPNYSSELNVNALELEDSALYLCASSLEGYNQPQHFGDGTRLSIL.

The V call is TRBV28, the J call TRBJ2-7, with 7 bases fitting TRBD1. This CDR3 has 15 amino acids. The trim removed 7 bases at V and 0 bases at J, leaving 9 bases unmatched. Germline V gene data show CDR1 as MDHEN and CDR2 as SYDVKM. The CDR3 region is CASTTGTESSYEQYF. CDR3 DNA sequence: TGTGCCAGCACTACCGGGACAGAGAGCTCCTACGAGCAGTACTTC.